Listed below are T cell receptor beta chains from one sample, sequenced in a study of memory CD4+ T cells and cytomegalovirus serostatus. Sequencing was performed with immunoSEQ multiplex PCR; in TCRdb, only in-frame clones are kept and a portion is missing. The table has 27,000 or so clones, 75% to 80% seen once; the top ten hold 0.85% to 1.2%. Sequencing was done on a sample of memory CD4+ T cells from blood. The receptors come from an adult in good health and CMV-seronegative. The CDR3 runs from the conserved cysteine through the conserved F or W. A D gene is named only where the DNA matches it firmly. Size tells how often a clone was seen (once, few, many) or the class of an expanded clone, and some rows leave it out.

j_call v_call d_call clone_size cdr3_nt cdr3_aa
TRBJ2-3 TRBV7-2 NA NA TGTGCCAGCAGCTTATTCGAGGTCGATACGCAGTATTTT CASSLFEVDTQYF
TRBJ1-2 TRBV28 TRBD1 NA TGTGCCAGCAGTTCCCCGGGACAGGGACGTATATTTGGCTACACCTTC CASSSPGQGRIFGYTF
TRBJ2-7 TRBV5-6 NA NA TGTGCCAGCAGCTCGACAGGTGAAGGGGTTTCCTACGAGCAGTACTTC CASSSTGEGVSYEQYF
TRBJ1-1 TRBV18 NA NA TGTGCCAGCTCGCCCGGGACCCAAGCTTTCTTT CASSPGTQAFF
TRBJ2-7 TRBV5-4 NA NA TGTGCCAGCGGGAAACAGGGCCCCCTTTCCTACGAGCAGTACTTC CASGKQGPLSYEQYF
TRBJ2-1 TRBV7-6 TRBD2 NA TGTGCCAGCAGCTTATCTAGCGGGAGGCACAATGAGCAGTTCTTC CASSLSSGRHNEQFF
TRBJ2-3 TRBV5-1 NA NA TGCGCCAGCAGGACCTCAACCGGGGGAGTCGTAGGTAAAGCAGATACGCAGTATTTT CASRTSTGGVVGKADTQYF
TRBJ2-3 TRBV11-2 TRBD1 NA TGTGCCAGCAGCCCGGGGACAGGGGCACACACAGATACGCAGTATTTT CASSPGTGAHTDTQYF
TRBJ2-5 TRBV7-9 NA once TGTGCCAGCAGCCCGTTTAAAGCGGGTATCCAAGAGACCCAGTACTTC CASSPFKAGIQETQYF
TRBJ2-1 TRBV11-3 TRBD2 NA TGTGCCAGCAGCTTAGGAGGGTTAGCGGGAGGCAGCAATGAGCAGTTCTTC CASSLGGLAGGSNEQFF
TRBJ1-2 TRBV2 NA NA TGTGCCAGCAGTGGAGTGAGACCTAACTATGGCTACACCTTC CASSGVRPNYGYTF
TRBJ1-5 TRBV7-2 NA NA TGTGCCAGCAGCTTTAGTGGGGGGCTGGCACAGCCCCAGCATTTT CASSFSGGLAQPQHF
TRBJ1-1 TRBV18 TRBD1 NA TGTGCCAGCTCACCCCCCGGGACAGTCTGGAACACTGAAGCTTTCTTT CASSPPGTVWNTEAFF
TRBJ1-5 TRBV30 NA NA TGTGCCTGGAGTGGGATGGGCGGGCAGCCCCAGCATTTT CAWSGMGGQPQHF
TRBJ1-5 TRBV7-6 NA NA TGTGCCAGCAGCCCGGACGCAGGGCAGCCCCAGCATTTT CASSPDAGQPQHF
TRBJ2-7 TRBV19 TRBD2 NA TGTGCCAGTAGTTCTAAACCCTCTAGCGGGTCCTCCTACGAGCAGTACTTC CASSSKPSSGSSYEQYF
TRBJ2-7 TRBV5-1 TRBD1 few TGCGCCAGCACTTTAAGTTCCGGGACAGGGCGGTTCGAGCAGTACTTC CASTLSSGTGRFEQYF
TRBJ2-7 TRBV10-1 NA NA TGCGCCAGCAGTGAGGGTAGCGGAACCTACGAGCAGTACTTC CASSEGSGTYEQYF
TRBJ2-6 TRBV19 NA NA TGTGCCAGTAGTATTAGGAGCTCTGGGGCCAACGTCCTGACTTTC CASSIRSSGANVLTF
TRBJ2-1 TRBV7-2 NA NA TGTGCCTGCCGGACGGAGTACAATGAGCAGTTCTTC CACRTEYNEQFF
TRBJ2-7 TRBV27 NA NA TGTGCCAGCAGTCCACTCAGGGCCGGCGGGCAGTACTTC CASSPLRAGGQYF
TRBJ2-2 TRBV6-4 NA NA TGTGCCAGCAGTGACACTAGACTAGGTGGCCCGAACACCGGGGAGCTGTTTTTT CASSDTRLGGPNTGELFF
TRBJ2-3 TRBV10-2 TRBD1 NA TGCGCCAGCAGTGAGTCCCCGACAGGGGGGAGAGATACGCAGTATTTT CASSESPTGGRDTQYF
TRBJ1-1 TRBV18 NA once TGTGCCAGCTCACCACAAGCCCCAAGGCAAGCTTTCTTT CASSPQAPRQAFF
TRBJ2-3 TRBV14 TRBD1 NA TGTGCCAGCAGCCAACAAAACCGACAGGGGGGGTATACGCAGTATTTT CASSQQNRQGGYTQYF
TRBJ2-2 TRBV5-4 NA NA TGTGCCAGCACCGGTAACAACAACGCGAACACCGGGGAGCTGTTTTTT CASTGNNNANTGELFF
TRBJ1-6 TRBV2 NA NA TGTGCCAGCAGTGAAGAGTCCAGTGCGAGTAATTCACCCCTCCACTTT CASSEESSASNSPLHF
TRBJ1-1 TRBV4-1 TRBD1 few TGCGCCAGCAGCCAACGAACAGGGGGACTCACTGAAGCTTTCTTT CASSQRTGGLTEAFF
TRBJ1-1 TRBV6-5 NA few TGTGCCAGCAGTGTTGAATCGGGGGTCCTAGCTTTCTTT CASSVESGVLAFF
TRBJ1-1 TRBV5-4 TRBD1 once TGTGCCAGCAGCTCAGCAAGTAGGGACAGGGGCGTTGAAGCTTTCTTT CASSSASRDRGVEAFF
TRBJ1-2 TRBV5-6 NA NA TGTGCCAGCAGCGGGTCACCAGGTCGGGGCGATTATGGCTACACCTTC CASSGSPGRGDYGYTF
TRBJ2-7 TRBV4-3 NA NA TGCGCCAGCAGCCAAGATCTATCTCGCGAGCAGTACTTC CASSQDLSREQYF
TRBJ2-2 TRBV7-2 NA NA TGTGCCAGCAGCCCCCGCGCTTACACCGGGGAGCTGTTTTTT CASSPRAYTGELFF
TRBJ2-5 TRBV5-6 TRBD2 NA TGTGCCAGCAGCTTGGGCCTAGCGGGCCAAGAGACCCAGTACTTC CASSLGLAGQETQYF
TRBJ2-1 TRBV7-2 NA NA TGTGCCAGCAGCTTAGGCCGGGAGAGTGGCAATGAGCAGTTCTTC CASSLGRESGNEQFF
TRBJ2-3 TRBV10-3 TRBD1 NA TGTGCCATCAGTGGAACGGACAGGGGGAGTGTAGATACGCAGTATTTT CAISGTDRGSVDTQYF
TRBJ1-6 TRBV6-5 TRBD1 NA TGTGCCAGCAGTTTAGGGGGACAGGGAAAGTCCCCCCTCCACTTT CASSLGGQGKSPLHF
TRBJ2-1 TRBV11-2 NA once TGTGCCAGCAGCCCTCATGGCGGTATCGATGAGCAGTTCTTC CASSPHGGIDEQFF
TRBJ1-2 TRBV29-1 NA NA TGCAGCGTGATTCTAGTCCAGGGTACTCTGGGTGGCTACACCTTC CSVILVQGTLGGYTF
TRBJ1-4 TRBV28 NA NA TGTGTCTCGAAGAATACAGGGTTTGCAACTAATGAAAAACTGTTTTTT CVSKNTGFATNEKLFF
TRBJ2-5 TRBV2 NA NA TGTGCCAGCAGTGAAGCGTGGCGGCAAGAGACCCAGTACTTC CASSEAWRQETQYF
TRBJ2-5 TRBV4-1 NA NA TGCGCCAGCAGCCAAGGGGAGGGGGGATGGTCTCGGGAGACCCAGTACTTC CASSQGEGGWSRETQYF
TRBJ1-4 TRBV9 NA NA TGTGCCAGCAGCGTAGCCGGGTTGGCTAATGAAAAACTGTTTTTT CASSVAGLANEKLFF
TRBJ1-1 TRBV11-3 NA once TGTGCCAGCAGCCTGGGACACCAAGAAGCTTTCTTT CASSLGHQEAFF
TRBJ1-3 TRBV5-4 TRBD1 NA TGTGCCAGCAGCCAAGGGGGACAGAGCTCTGGAAACACCATATATTTT CASSQGGQSSGNTIYF
TRBJ1-3 TRBV5-5 NA NA TGTGCCAGCAGCTTGAGCGGTCGCTCTGGAAACACCATATATTTT CASSLSGRSGNTIYF